A selection of T cell receptor beta chains follows, all from one sample in a study of blood T cell repertoires in COVID-19. Produced via immunoSEQ multiplex PCR; TCRdb's table is partial and in-frame only. This table has approximately 260,000 clones, 85% to 95% appearing once. The specimen was PBMCs or T cells enriched from blood (not recorded which). These receptors all stem from a woman younger than 30 who had recovered from COVID-19. Each CDR3 is given with its conserved first and last residue. Each record gives: J gene, clone size, D gene, CDR3 length, V gene, CDR3 protein, CDR3 DNA. A D gene is named only where the DNA matches it firmly. Only some rows state a clone size, as once, few, many or a class for expanded clones.

TRBJ1-1 NA NA 13 TRBV12-3/TRBV12-4 CASSNSGETEAFF TGTGCCAGCAGTAACTCAGGGGAAACTGAAGCTTTCTTT
TRBJ2-7 NA TRBD2 14 TRBV19 CASSPAGGSYEQYF TGTGCCAGTAGCCCAGCGGGGGGGTCCTACGAGCAGTACTTC
TRBJ2-3 NA NA 16 TRBV3-1/TRBV3-2 CASRKGGGAGTDTQYF TGTGCCAGCAGGAAAGGAGGGGGCGCCGGCACAGATACGCAGTATTTT
TRBJ1-2 once NA 13 TRBV28 CASSLSGGGGYTF TGTGCCAGCAGTTTATCGGGAGGGGGTGGCTACACCTTC
TRBJ1-2 NA NA 15 TRBV19 CASSIGGGLGIGYTF TGTGCCAGTAGTATCGGCGGGGGACTGGGGATAGGCTACACCTTC
TRBJ2-7 NA NA 13 TRBV7-2 CASSLVMGGEQYF TGTGCCAGCAGCTTAGTGATGGGGGGCGAGCAGTACTTC
TRBJ1-4 NA NA 16 TRBV11-2 CASSLTVWGVGEKLFF TGTGCCAGCAGCTTAACGGTTTGGGGGGTTGGGGAAAAACTGTTTTTT
TRBJ1-4 few NA 15 TRBV28 CASSPLGGEGEKLFF TGTGCCAGCAGTCCCCTCGGAGGGGAAGGTGAAAAACTGTTTTTT
TRBJ2-5 NA NA 12 TRBV19 CASSGRQETQYF TGTGCCAGTAGTGGGAGGCAAGAGACCCAGTACTTC
TRBJ2-3 NA NA 15 TRBV7-2 CASSFRSGYTDTQYF TGTGCCAGCAGCTTCCGGAGCGGCTACACAGATACGCAGTATTTT
TRBJ1-2 NA TRBD1 15 TRBV5-8 CASSLRVGGYYGYTF TGTGCCAGCAGCTTACGTGTAGGGGGCTACTATGGCTACACCTTC
TRBJ2-7 NA NA 12 TRBV19 CASSMWGSEQYF TGTGCCAGTAGTATGTGGGGCTCCGAGCAGTACTTC
TRBJ1-3 NA NA 14 TRBV28 CATLGRGTGNTIYF TGTGCCACTCTCGGACGGGGGACTGGAAACACCATATATTTT
TRBJ1-3 NA NA 17 TRBV11-3 CASSLEGRWGTGNTIYF TGTGCCAGCAGCTTAGAGGGGCGTTGGGGTACTGGAAACACCATATATTTT
TRBJ2-5 once NA 17 TRBV19 CASTLSPKGGGQETQYF TGTGCCAGTACGCTAAGCCCGAAGGGGGGGGGACAAGAGACCCAGTACTTC
TRBJ1-2 NA NA 15 TRBV4-2 CASSQELYSSYGYTF TGTGCCAGCAGCCAAGAGCTCTACAGTTCCTATGGCTACACCTTC
TRBJ2-1 NA NA 18 TRBV9 CASSVSLQTARTYNEQFF TGTGCCAGCAGCGTAAGTTTACAGACAGCACGAACTTACAATGAGCAGTTCTTC
TRBJ1-5 NA TRBD1 15 TRBV6-5 CASSYTGTGNQPQHF TGTGCCAGCAGTTACACAGGGACAGGCAATCAGCCCCAGCATTTT
TRBJ2-2 NA NA 17 TRBV19 CASSIGAGASNTGELFF TGTGCCAGTAGTATTGGGGCGGGGGCTTCGAACACCGGGGAGCTGTTTTTT
TRBJ2-7 NA NA 14 TRBV18 CASSPPQQIYEQYF TGTGCCAGCTCACCACCTCAACAGATCTACGAGCAGTACTTC
TRBJ1-1 NA TRBD1 14 TRBV6-5 CASTQGQGSTEAFF TGTGCCAGCACTCAAGGACAGGGGAGCACTGAAGCTTTCTTT
TRBJ1-2 NA NA 15 TRBV7-2 CASSLGFRGRGGYTF TGTGCCAGCAGCTTAGGTTTTCGGGGGAGAGGAGGCTACACCTTC
TRBJ2-1 few TRBD2 16 TRBV15 CATSKSSGGTYNEQFF TGTGCCACCAGCAAATCTAGCGGGGGAACCTACAATGAGCAGTTCTTC
TRBJ1-1 NA TRBD1 17 TRBV13 CASSLSPGGGRDTEAFF TGTGCCAGCAGCTTATCTCCAGGGGGTGGCCGGGATACTGAAGCTTTCTTT
TRBJ1-5 few TRBD1 15 TRBV2 CASGSGTGRDQPQHF TGTGCCAGCGGCTCCGGGACAGGGAGGGATCAGCCCCAGCATTTT
TRBJ1-2 NA NA 14 TRBV6-5 CASSTGGDHYGYTF TGTGCCAGCAGCACCGGAGGGGATCACTATGGCTACACCTTC
TRBJ1-2 NA NA 15 TRBV4-2 CASSLLLSANYGYTF TGTGCCAGCAGCCTGCTATTATCCGCTAACTATGGCTACACCTTC
TRBJ2-7 NA NA 15 TRBV5-4 CASSSRNRDTYEQYF TGTGCCAGCAGCTCCCGGAACAGGGATACCTACGAGCAGTACTTC
TRBJ2-3 NA NA 14 TRBV19 CASSARGLTDTQYF TGTGCCAGTAGCGCCCGGGGACTCACAGATACGCAGTATTTT
TRBJ2-2 NA TRBD1 16 TRBV7-7 CASSPLTGGYTGELFF TGTGCTAGCAGCCCGTTGACAGGGGGCTACACCGGGGAGCTGTTTTTT
TRBJ1-2 NA NA 11 TRBV29-1 CSVLEPSGYTF TGCAGCGTACTGGAGCCCAGTGGCTACACCTTC
TRBJ1-1 NA NA 18 TRBV7-6 CASSLGSHRRQVNTEAFF TGTGCCAGCAGCTTAGGTTCGCATCGAAGACAGGTGAACACTGAAGCTTTCTTT
TRBJ2-3 NA NA 14 TRBV19 CASRAGRGTDTQYF TGTGCCAGCCGAGCGGGGAGGGGGACAGATACGCAGTATTTT
TRBJ1-6 NA NA 14 TRBV3-1/TRBV3-2 CASSLGWGHSPLHF TGTGCCAGCAGCCTAGGTTGGGGGCATTCACCCCTCCACTTT
TRBJ1-4 NA NA 17 TRBV18 CASSPPSRGWYNEKLFF TGTGCCAGCTCACCACCTTCCAGGGGCTGGTATAATGAAAAACTGTTTTTT
TRBJ2-2 NA TRBD1 15 TRBV5-1 CASSLVEGAPGELFF TGCGCCAGCAGCTTGGTCGAGGGGGCGCCCGGGGAGCTGTTTTTT
TRBJ1-2 NA NA 15 TRBV7-9 CASSLGGRHNYGYTF TGTGCCAGCAGCTTAGGAGGGAGGCATAACTATGGCTACACCTTC
TRBJ1-2 NA TRBD1 14 TRBV6-5 CASSFDRGRDGYTF TGTGCCAGCAGTTTCGACAGGGGGCGAGATGGCTACACCTTC
TRBJ1-2 few NA 16 TRBV7-2 CASSHPRGGSYYGYTF TGTGCCAGCAGCCACCCCCGGGGGGGCAGTTACTATGGCTACACCTTC
TRBJ1-1 NA NA 13 TRBV5-5 CASSFGQGTEAFF TGTGCCAGCAGCTTTGGCCAGGGCACTGAAGCTTTCTTT
TRBJ2-7 NA TRBD2 16 TRBV9 CASSDGTSGASYEQYF TGTGCCAGCAGCGACGGGACTAGCGGGGCATCCTACGAGCAGTACTTC
TRBJ1-4 NA NA 14 TRBV28 CASSPQGRLGKLFF TGTGCCAGCAGTCCGCAGGGCCGACTAGGAAAACTGTTTTTT
TRBJ1-6 NA TRBD1 15 TRBV18 CASSLGTGGNSPLHF TGTGCCAGCTCACTCGGGACAGGGGGAAATTCACCCCTCCACTTT
TRBJ1-2 NA NA 13 TRBV9 CASSAATGYGYTF TGTGCCAGCAGCGCCGCGACGGGGTATGGCTACACCTTC
TRBJ1-1 NA TRBD1 14 TRBV3-1/TRBV3-2 CASSSWDRNTEAFF TGTGCCAGCAGCTCCTGGGACAGGAACACTGAAGCTTTCTTT
TRBJ1-1 few TRBD1 15 TRBV7-8 CASSLGDRVNWEAFF TGTGCCAGCAGCTTAGGGGACAGGGTGAACTGGGAAGCTTTCTTT
TRBJ2-1 NA NA 13 TRBV5-1 CASSLNGINEQFF TGCGCCAGCAGCTTGAATGGCATAAATGAGCAGTTCTTC
TRBJ1-1 NA NA 13 TRBV11-2 CASTLDIGDEAFF TGTGCCAGCACTTTGGACATTGGTGATGAAGCTTTCTTT
TRBJ2-2 NA NA 14 TRBV5-4 CASSLVGSTGELFF TGTGCCAGCAGCTTGGTTGGCAGCACCGGGGAGCTGTTTTTT
TRBJ1-1 few NA 13 TRBV12-3/TRBV12-4 CASSSQGWTEAFF TGTGCCAGCAGTTCGCAGGGATGGACTGAAGCTTTCTTT